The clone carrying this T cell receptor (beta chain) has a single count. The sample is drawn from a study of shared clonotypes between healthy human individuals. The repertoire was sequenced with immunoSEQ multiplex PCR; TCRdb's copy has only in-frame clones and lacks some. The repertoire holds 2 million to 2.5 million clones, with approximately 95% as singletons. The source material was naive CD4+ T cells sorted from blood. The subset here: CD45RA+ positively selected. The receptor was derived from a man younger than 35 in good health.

CDR3 region: CASSEWIDWEGVNEQFF. Here the CDR3 DNA reads TGCGCCAGCAGCGAGTGGATCGACTGGGAAGGAGTCAATGAGCAGTTCTTC. The chain combines TRBV5-1 with TRBJ2-1, with D hard to call. The CDR3 totals 17 residues. Trimming stripped 4 bases from V and 6 bases from J, with 23 bases between. Germline CDR1 reads SGHRS; CDR2 reads YFSETQ. Full variable domain (missing parts from reference TRBV5-1 and TRBJ2-1): KAGVTQTPRYLIKTRGQQVTLSCSPISGHRSVSWYQQTPGQGLQFLFEYFSETQRNKGNFPGRFSGRQFSNSRSEMNVSTLELGDSALYLCASSEWIDWEGVNEQFFGPGTRLTVL.